These 21 T cell receptor beta chains were sequenced from one sample in a study of shared T cell receptors in the human thymus (dated by TCRdb to the early 2020s). Libraries were built with the immunoSEQ multiplex PCR assay. TCRdb provides this immuneACCESS table in a form limited to in-frame rearrangements. Some clones are lacking; in checked studies, under half of them reflect an unresolved V gene, and why the rest are absent is not known. Across this sample there are some 700,000 clones, with 70% to 90% seen only once. The ten top clones hold roughly 0.01% of the sample. The sample was also reused in another study, on human thymus T cells.

The sequenced material came from thymocytes. The receptors here all came from a girl in the first two years of life with a congenital heart defect. Donor details come from another sample of the same person, matched by shared clones.

This chain connects TRBV7-4 to TRBJ1-2, with D maybe TRBD1 (5 bases). Trimming cost V 2 bases and J 4 bases, with 14 bases left between them. This CDR3 has 15 amino acids. Germline CDR1 is SGHVT and CDR2 is SQSDAQ. The DNA for the CDR3 is TGTGCCAGCAGCTTACGGGCGGGGGGTTCCTATGGCTACACCTTC. Its protein is CASSLRAGGSYGYTF.

This sequence joins TRBV21-1 and TRBJ1-2. TRBV21-1 is classified as a pseudogene. The CDR3 runs to 17 residues. The CDR3 loop is CAGKEGRIERDNYGYTF. The CDR3, as DNA: TGTGCCGGTAAGGAGGGGAGAATCGAGCGGGATAACTATGGCTACACCTTC.

This sequence joins TRBV6-5 and TRBJ1-6; 7 nucleotides match TRBD1. V shed 6 bases, J shed 12 bases, and the junction held 11 bases outside the gene matches. The CDR3 is 14 residues long. Looked up from germline, CDR1 is MNHEY and CDR2 is SVGAGI. CDR3 DNA sequence: TGTGCCAGCAGCCTTACAGGGGCCCTAATACCCCTCCACTTT. This encodes CASSLTGALIPLHF.

The genes are TRBV7-8 and TRBJ1-2; 8 nucleotides line up with TRBD1. The CDR3 runs to 15 residues. Germline CDR1 is SGHVS and CDR2 is FQNEAQ. V was clipped by 2 bases and J by 3 bases; unmatched bases: 5. CDR3 coding DNA: TGTGCCAGCAGCTTAACGGACAGGGCCGACTATGGCTACACCTTC. Translating gives CASSLTDRADYGYTF.

This chain uses TRBV18 with TRBJ1-1; no clear D gene. CDR1 and CDR2 from the germline V gene are KGHSH and LQKENI. Trimming took 5 bases from V and 1 from J, leaving 14 bases between them. The CDR3 runs 15 residues. The CDR3 nucleotides are TGTGCCAGCTCATCCTGGGGAGCCGGGAACACTGAAGCTTTCTTT. Translation gives CASSSWGAGNTEAFF.

This clone was counted a single time. This chain connects TRBV5-1 to TRBJ1-3, with D perhaps TRBD1 (6 bases). The germline V gene has CDR1 SGHRS and CDR2 YFSETQ. The CDR3 has 18 residues. V was shortened by 5 bases and J by 0 bases, with 21 bases between the two germline ends. CDR3 loop: CASSFRDTASISGNTIYF. CDR3 sequence (DNA): TGCGCCAGCAGTTTCCGGGACACCGCATCTATCTCTGGAAACACCATATATTTT.

This clone came up once. The chain couples TRBV6-1 to TRBJ1-2, with D perhaps matching TRBD1 (5 bases). CDR1 MNHNS and CDR2 SASEGT come from the germline V gene. The CDR3 runs 16 residues. V lost 2 bases, J lost 2 bases, and 15 bases lay in between. CDR3 in amino acids: CASSERSGSANYGYTF. DNA of the CDR3: TGTGCCAGCAGTGAAAGGTCAGGGTCAGCAAACTATGGCTACACCTTC.

The chain combines TRBV7-3 with TRBJ2-1, with 7 nucleotides matching TRBD2. The CDR3 totals 15 residues. CDR1 SGHTA and CDR2 FQGTGA come from the germline V gene. The V gene end was trimmed by 3 bases and the J gene end by 0 bases; junction bases not matched to a gene: 2. CDR3 amino acids: CASSLIAGSYNEQFF. As DNA, the CDR3 is TGTGCCAGCAGCTTGATAGCGGGCTCCTACAATGAGCAGTTCTTC.

V gene TRBV28 combines with J gene TRBJ1-2; unclear D gene. Trimming took 2 bases from V and 5 from J, leaving 12 bases between them. Germline V gene lookup returns CDR1 MDHEN and CDR2 SYDVKM. This CDR3 has 14 amino acids. The CDR3 DNA reads as TGTGCCAGCAGTTTAGGGCTCAAGTGGTATGGCTACACCTTC. This translates into CASSLGLKWYGYTF.

Details on this clone: A junction end diverges from the germline sequence, so it may reflect a read error. This chain joins TRBV27 and TRBJ1-2; D perhaps matches TRBD1 (6 bases). CDR3 length: 9 residues. The germline V gene encodes CDR1 MNHEY and CDR2 SMNVEV (reference sequence). For the CDR3, the DNA is TGTGCCAGCAGACCACAGGGCAACTTC. Amino acids: CASRPQGNF.

The chain uses TRBV6-1 and TRBJ1-2, with D tentatively TRBD1 (6 bases). With 2 bases removed from V and 2 bases from J, the gap between germline ends came to 12 bases. This CDR3 comprises 15 residues. CDR1 MNHNS and CDR2 SASEGT come from the germline V gene. The DNA of the CDR3 is TGTGCCAGCAGTGAACTCGCAGGGGAGAACTATGGCTACACCTTC. This encodes CASSELAGENYGYTF.

This rearrangement joins TRBV9 to TRBJ1-4; D call uncertain. CDR1 is SGDLS, CDR2 YYNGEE, per germline. V lost 4 bases and J 5 bases, leaving 12 bases between the germline ends. This CDR3 has 14 residues. CDR3 amino acids: CASSRSQSNEKLFF. CDR3 coding DNA: TGTGCCAGCAGCAGGTCACAGTCAAATGAAAAACTGTTTTTT.

This clone was counted between two and nine times. The chain has TRBV19 and TRBJ2-4; 7 bases fit TRBD1. Per the germline V gene, CDR1 is LNHDA and CDR2 is SQIVND (reference sequence). The CDR3 sequence is 16 residues long. V was clipped by 5 bases and J by 0 bases; unmatched bases: 7. CDR3 residues: CASSDTGAGAKNIQYF. CDR3 bases: TGTGCCAGTAGTGACACAGGGGCGGGAGCCAAAAACATTCAGTACTTC.

The chain recombines TRBV29-1 with TRBJ2-7; 9 nucleotides align to TRBD1. Germline V gives CDR1 SQVTM, CDR2 ANQGSEA. This CDR3 has 16 amino acids. The junction had 13 bases not matched to a gene; V was cut back by 1 base and J by 6 bases. The CDR3 is CSVEVGDRATLGEQYF. In DNA, the CDR3 is TGCAGCGTTGAAGTGGGGGACAGGGCCACCCTCGGCGAGCAGTACTTC.

This chain joins TRBV27 and TRBJ2-1; 10 nucleotides match TRBD2. The junction had 22 bases not matched to a gene; V was cut back by 5 bases and J by 0 bases. Looked up from germline, CDR1 is MNHEY and CDR2 is SMNVEV (reference sequence). This CDR3 has 22 amino acids. The CDR3 region has the DNA TGTGCCAGCAGTCCCCTTATCCGCCCCGGGACTAGCGAGATCATCTCCTACAATGAGCAGTTCTTC. The encoded protein is CASSPLIRPGTSEIISYNEQFF.

The gene calls are TRBV9 and TRBJ2-1; 9 nucleotides match TRBD2. Trimming took 1 base from V and 12 from J; bases not matched to a gene: 14. The CDR3 has 16 amino acids. Germline CDR1 reads SGDLS; CDR2 reads YYNGEE. The DNA for the CDR3 is TGTGCCAGCAGCGTATCACCTAGCGGGGTGGGGGGTAGGCAGTTCTTC. Protein product: CASSVSPSGVGGRQFF.

V usage is TRBV25-1 and J usage is TRBJ2-3; D is uncertain. The CDR3 is 10 residues long. Germline CDR1 and CDR2: MGHDK and SYGVNS. V lost 10 bases to trimming and J lost 7 bases, with 9 bases between them. This CDR3 is CATSNHTQYF. Written as DNA, the CDR3 is TGTGCCACCTCTAATCATACGCAGTATTTT.

This chain links TRBV5-6 with TRBJ2-3; D is possibly TRBD2 (6 bases). Trimming removed 5 bases from V and 7 bases from J, with 17 bases in between. The germline V gene encodes CDR1 SGHDT and CDR2 YYEEEE. The CDR3 is 14 amino acids. Here the CDR3 DNA reads TGTGCCAGCAGTCGGGGGTATGCCTCCTATACGCAGTATTTT. This encodes CASSRGYASYTQYF.

This clone was observed a single time. V is TRBV15 and J is TRBJ1-6; TRBD1 matches at 11 bases. The CDR3 loop spans 17 amino acids. Germline-derived CDR1 and CDR2 are LNHNV and YYDKDF (reference sequence). V lost 3 bases, J lost 5 bases, and 6 bases stayed unmatched. The CDR3 sequence is CATSRAGQGVHNSPLHF. The CDR3 DNA follows: TGTGCCACCAGCAGGGCGGGACAGGGGGTCCATAATTCACCCCTCCACTTT.

V usage is TRBV29-1 and J usage is TRBJ2-4, with D tentatively TRBD2 (6 bases). V gave up 6 bases and J gave up 2 bases, with 14 bases separating them. Germline V gives CDR1 SQVTM, CDR2 ANQGSEA. CDR3 size: 14 residues. CDR3 sequence reads: CSVGGRGTKNIQYF. The DNA of the CDR3 is TGCAGCGTGGGGGGACGGGGGACCAAAAACATTCAGTACTTC. Together with reference TRBV29-1 and TRBJ2-4, the CDR3 gives the full variable domain: SAVISQKPSRDICQRGTSLTIQCQVDSQVTMMFWYRQQPGQSLTLIATANQGSEATYESGFVIDKFPISRPNLTFSTLTVSNMSPEDSSIYLCSVGGRGTKNIQYFGAGTRLSVL.

The chain is built from TRBV18 and TRBJ1-5, with D possibly TRBD1 on 5 matching bases. The CDR3 sequence is 17 residues long. With 6 bases removed from V and 6 bases from J, the gap between germline ends came to 24 bases. Germline V lookup: CDR1 KGHSH, CDR2 LQKENI. CDR3 residues: CASSPSFLDGTPQPQHF. In nucleotides, the CDR3 is TGTGCCAGCTCCCCAAGCTTCCTGGATGGGACTCCTCAGCCCCAGCATTTT.